These 20 T cell receptor beta chains came from one sample sequenced in a study of CD8 T cells in Susac syndrome. RNA was extracted with the RNeasy kit, and a quantity of roughly 0.45 to 1 ug was reverse transcribed using random hexamers. MiXCR, run by TCRdb on the immunoSEQ multiplex PCR reads, gives a single entry per CDR3 protein. The sample yields approximately 110,000 distinct CDR3 sequences, 85% to 95% seen once. The sample taken for sequencing was CD8+ T cells from PBMCs. These receptors came from a human donor with multiple sclerosis.

V usage is TRBV10-2 and J usage is TRBJ2-2; D uncertain. The length of the CDR3 is 15 residues. V lost 7 bases to trimming and J lost 0 bases, with 12 bases between them. Germline V gene lookup returns CDR1 WSHSY and CDR2 SAAADI. The CDR3 loop is CASTLPIANTGELFF. The DNA of the CDR3 is TGCGCCAGCACGTTGCCAATTGCGAACACCGGGGAGCTGTTTTTT.

The chain is built from TRBV5-1 and TRBJ2-1; the D is unclear. Per the germline V gene, CDR1 is SGHRS and CDR2 is YFSETQ. This CDR3 is 15 amino acids long. Trimming shortened V by 6 bases and J by 0 bases, and 13 bases separated the two germline ends. CDR3 DNA: TGCGCCAGCATGCCCGGAGACGGCTCCTACAATGAGCAGTTCTTC. The encoded protein is CASMPGDGSYNEQFF.

The rearrangement joins TRBV7-9 to TRBJ2-5; a weak D match, TRBD1 (6 bases). The CDR3 contains 14 residues. The germline V and J ends were trimmed by 5 bases and 5 bases, with 15 bases remaining between them. Germline CDR1 is SEHNR and CDR2 is FQNEAQ (reference sequence). The CDR3 coding sequence is TGTGCCAGCAGCCCTCGACAGGTTGACGAGACCCAGTACTTC. Protein product: CASSPRQVDETQYF.

The rearrangement links TRBV25-1 to TRBJ2-7; D gene ambiguous. Germline values: CDR1 MGHDK, CDR2 SYGVNS. Trimming pared 9 bases from V and 2 bases from J, leaving 11 bases between. CDR3 length: 12 amino acids. The CDR3 region is CASYADPYEQYF. In DNA, the CDR3 is TGTGCCAGTTACGCGGACCCCTACGAGCAGTACTTC.

CDR3 sequence reads: CASSKVVAHQETQYF. The DNA of the CDR3 is TGTGCCAGCAGCAAAGTCGTGGCTCACCAAGAGACCCAGTACTTC. The chain has TRBV21-1 and TRBJ2-5. TRBV21-1 is flagged as a pseudogene. The CDR3 length is 15 residues.

The rearrangement links TRBV7-8 to TRBJ2-5; 7 bases agree with TRBD1. V trimming: 1 base; J trimming: 10 bases; junction bases outside the gene matches: 3. There are 12 residues in the CDR3. CDR1 and CDR2 (germline): SGHVS, FQNEAQ. The CDR3 DNA follows: TGTGCCAGCAGCTTAGAGGGACAGCTCCAGTACTTC. Encoded protein: CASSLEGQLQYF.

This chain connects TRBV2 to TRBJ2-7; D not resolved. The ends were cut back, 2 bases at V and 3 bases at J, with 8 bases in the middle. The CDR3 totals 13 residues. Per germline, CDR1 SNHLY and CDR2 FYNNEI. Written as DNA, the CDR3 is TGTGCCAGCAGTGAAAGCGTCAACTACGAGCAGTACGTC. It codes for CASSESVNYEQYV.

This clonotype appeared once. The rearrangement links TRBV12-3 or TRBV12-4 to TRBJ1-2; D call uncertain. V dropped 6 bases and J dropped 8 bases, with 16 bases sitting between them. CDR3 length: 13 amino acids. This CDR3 is CASRQAVSRGYTF. The CDR3 region has the DNA TGTGCCAGCAGGCAGGCCGTGTCGAGAGGCTACACCTTC.

The chain couples TRBV7-3 to TRBJ2-1; 9 bases are shared with TRBD2. Trimming took 3 bases from V and 4 from J; bases not matched to a gene: 4. CDR3 size: 15 residues. Germline loops: CDR1 SGHTA, CDR2 FQGTGA. CDR3 residues: CASSLGTSSYNEQFF. CDR3 sequence (DNA): TGTGCCAGCAGCTTGGGGACTAGCTCATACAATGAGCAGTTCTTC.

The chain has TRBV27 and TRBJ1-5; tentatively, D is TRBD1 (5 bases). From germline, CDR1 is MNHEY and CDR2 SMNVEV (reference sequence). The CDR3 totals 16 residues. V dropped 3 bases and J dropped 2 bases, with 14 bases sitting between them. In DNA, the CDR3 is TGTGCCAGCAGTTTTCGCTTGGGGGAGGGCAATCAGCCCCAGCATTTT. This sequence encodes CASSFRLGEGNQPQHF.

V usage is TRBV9 and J usage is TRBJ1-4; a weak D match, TRBD1 (6 bases). Germline V lookup: CDR1 SGDLS, CDR2 YYNGEE. V lost 3 bases and J lost 7, with 25 bases in between. This CDR3 region has 18 residues. The CDR3 DNA sequence: TGTGCCAGCAGCGGATTTAGGCGTAGACACAGGGATGGTGAAAAACTGTTTTTT. This gives the protein CASSGFRRRHRDGEKLFF.

The CDR3 here is CASSEWDRGGQPQHF. The CDR3 DNA reads as TGTGCCAGCAGTGAATGGGACAGGGGCGGACAGCCCCAGCATTTT. The V and J genes are TRBV6-1 and TRBJ1-5; 10 bases are shared with TRBD1. There are 15 residues in the CDR3. Germline V gene data show CDR1 as MNHNS and CDR2 as SASEGT. The junction had 5 bases not matched to a gene; V was cut back by 2 bases and J by 7 bases.

In this sample, this clonotype turned up once. The V and J genes are TRBV11-3 and TRBJ2-2; possibly TRBD1 for D (6 bases). The V gene lost 10 bases and the J gene lost 1 base, with 16 bases spanning the gap. Per germline, CDR1 SGHNT and CDR2 YENEEA. The CDR3 is 15 residues long. The CDR3 nucleotides are TGTGCCATCAACATAACGGGACAGAACACCGGGGAGCTGTTTTTT. Amino acid sequence: CAINITGQNTGELFF.

This chain links TRBV3-1 with TRBJ2-7; tentative D call: TRBD1 (5 bases). The CDR3 is 14 amino acids. Per the germline V gene, CDR1 is LGHDT and CDR2 is YNNKEL (reference sequence). V was pared by 4 bases and J by 2 bases, with 12 bases between. The CDR3 loop reads CASSLSDITYEQYF. The CDR3 DNA is TGTGCCAGCAGCCTGTCGGACATAACCTACGAGCAGTACTTC.

This clonotype has more than one count but fewer than ten. The chain couples TRBV6-1 to TRBJ2-1; no firm D call. V was pared by 5 bases and J by 7 bases, with 18 bases between. In germline, CDR1 is MNHNS, CDR2 SASEGT. The CDR3 consists of 15 residues. DNA for the CDR3: TGTGCCAGCAGTCCCGGCCTTCCGGGCTGGAATGAGCAGTTCTTC. It is translated as CASSPGLPGWNEQFF.

The rearrangement uses TRBV5-1 and TRBJ2-1; D gene unclear. The V and J ends lost 4 bases and 2 bases respectively, with 13 bases between them. The CDR3 spans 15 residues. Germline CDR1 is SGHRS and CDR2 is YFSETQ. In DNA form, the CDR3 reads TGCGCCAGCAGCCCTGATGGTGTGCCCTACAATGAGCAGTTCTTC. This encodes CASSPDGVPYNEQFF.

This chain connects TRBV19 to TRBJ2-2; D is perhaps TRBD1 or TRBD2 (6 bases each). Germline V gives CDR1 LNHDA, CDR2 SQIVND (reference sequence). Trimming took off 1 base at V and 2 bases at J, with 11 bases between the two ends. CDR3 length: 16 amino acids. The CDR3 DNA is TGTGCCAGTAGTATAGTAGGGGGGTCTAACACCGGGGAGCTGTTTTTT. Amino acids: CASSIVGGSNTGELFF. The full variable domain, completed using reference TRBV19 and TRBJ2-2, is DGGITQSPKYLFRKEGQNVTLSCEQNLNHDAMYWYRQDPGQGLRLIYYSQIVNDFQKGDIAEGYSVSREKKESFPLTVTSAQKNPTAFYLCASSIVGGSNTGELFFGEGSRLTVL.

The CDR3 DNA is TGTGCCAGCAGCCCCGGAACGGGGGAATATGGCTACACCTTC. Its translation is CASSPGTGEYGYTF. The genes are TRBV5-6 and TRBJ1-2; perhaps TRBD1 as D (5 bases). The CDR3 is 14 amino acids. V was shortened by 4 bases and J by 5 bases, with 15 bases between the two germline ends. The V gene's germline CDR1 is SGHDT and CDR2 YYEEEE.

This chain joins TRBV4-1 and TRBJ1-5; the match to TRBD1 covers 8 bases. From germline, CDR1 is MGHRA and CDR2 YSYEKL. Trimming removed 6 bases from V and 2 bases from J; junction bases left unmatched: 6. This CDR3 has 15 amino acids. CDR3 residues: CASSSDRGGNQPQHF. The CDR3, as DNA: TGCGCCAGCAGTTCCGACAGGGGAGGCAATCAGCCCCAGCATTTT.

The genes are TRBV5-1 and TRBJ2-7; no clear D. V was trimmed by 2 bases and J by 6 bases, leaving 6 bases between them. Germline V CDR1 and CDR2: SGHRS, YFSETQ. This CDR3 is 11 amino acids long. This CDR3 reads CASSFGAEQYF. The CDR3 nucleotides read TGCGCCAGCAGCTTTGGTGCCGAGCAGTACTTC. Supplemented by reference TRBV5-1 and TRBJ2-7, the full variable domain reads KAGVTQTPRYLIKTRGQQVTLSCSPISGHRSVSWYQQTPGQGLQFLFEYFSETQRNKGNFPGRFSGRQFSNSRSEMNVSTLELGDSALYLCASSFGAEQYFGPGTRLTVT.